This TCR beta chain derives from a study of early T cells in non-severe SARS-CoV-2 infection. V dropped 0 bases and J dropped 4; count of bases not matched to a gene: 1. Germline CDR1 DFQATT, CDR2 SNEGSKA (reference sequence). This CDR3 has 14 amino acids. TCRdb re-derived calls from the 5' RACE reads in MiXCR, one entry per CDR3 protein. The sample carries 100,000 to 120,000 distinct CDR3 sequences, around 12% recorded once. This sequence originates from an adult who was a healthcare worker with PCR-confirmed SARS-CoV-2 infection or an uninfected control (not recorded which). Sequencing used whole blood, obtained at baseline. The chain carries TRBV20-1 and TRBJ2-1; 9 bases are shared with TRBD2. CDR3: CSARDAGGYNEQFF. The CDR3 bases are TGCAGTGCTAGAGACGCGGGAGGGTACAATGAGCAGTTCTTC.